These 5 T cell receptor beta chains originate from one sample sequenced in a study of spatial heterogeneity in lung cancer (dated by TCRdb to the late 2010s). The intended sense of this specimen's time point label: sample taken at primary tumor resection. Whole RNA extracted from tumor and nontumor lung tissue, or from cryopreserved PBMC samples, was used for TCR sequencing without cell sorting. Preparation of the library involved 5' RACE. The instrument given in TCRdb is NextSeq 500. TCRdb handled the public reads itself, with Q25 trimming in fastp and clone calling in MiXCR, and kept productive beta chains. Each entry merges the rows of one CDR3 protein and shows their most common DNA and genes. The sample profile shows 45,000 or so distinct CDR3 sequences; 10% to 15% of them were found once. The ten largest clones take up 42% of the sample. The source material was PBMCs, sampled at surgery. These receptors came from a female donor with early-stage non-small cell lung cancer.

This clonotype was found a few times. V gene TRBV3-2 combines with J gene TRBJ2-7; the table's D call, TRBD2, was not checked against the DNA. TRBV3-2 has pseudogene status. The length of the CDR3 is 16 residues. CDR3 region: CASSRTPGLSSYEQYF. The CDR3 bases are TGTGCCAGCAGCCGGACCCCGGGACTTTCTTCCTACGAGCAGTACTTC.

This clonotype appeared a few times. V gene TRBV3-1 combines with J gene TRBJ1-6; D gene unclear. There are 13 residues in the CDR3. V lost 2 bases to trimming and J lost 9 bases, with 8 bases between them. Germline lookup yields CDR1 LGHDT and CDR2 YNNKEL (reference sequence). CDR3 bases: TGTGCCAGCAGCCAAACAGAGGGTTCACCCCTCCACTTT. This encodes CASSQTEGSPLHF.

The chain has TRBV29-1 and TRBJ1-2, with D maybe TRBD1 (5 bases). This CDR3 region has 13 residues. Trimming shortened V by 6 bases and J by 7 bases, and 18 bases separated the two germline ends. Germline assignment: CDR1 SQVTM and CDR2 ANQGSEA. CDR3 sequence reads: CSVLSGTPLGYTF. Here the CDR3 DNA reads TGCAGCGTCCTCTCCGGGACGCCTCTTGGCTACACCTTC. Full variable domain (outside the CDR3, taken from reference TRBV29-1 and TRBJ1-2): SAVISQKPSRDICQRGTSLTIQCQVDSQVTMMFWYRQQPGQSLTLIATANQGSEATYESGFVIDKFPISRPNLTFSTLTVSNMSPEDSSIYLCSVLSGTPLGYTFGSGTRLTVV.

This clonotype has a handful of counts. This chain joins TRBV6-5 and TRBJ2-2, with 8 bases lining up with TRBD2. After removal of 2 bases from V and 1 base from J, the junction contained 6 bases not matched to a gene. The CDR3 runs to 17 residues. In germline, CDR1 is MNHEY, CDR2 SVGAGI. The CDR3 reads CASSYEPGLGNTGELFF. The CDR3 coding sequence is TGTGCCAGCAGTTACGAGCCGGGACTAGGGAACACCGGGGAGCTGTTTTTT.

The chain is built from TRBV6-5 and TRBJ2-1; possible D gene TRBD2, 5 bases. The CDR3 contains 16 residues. V was cut by 2 bases and J by 7 bases, with 18 bases left in between. Per the germline V gene, CDR1 is MNHEY and CDR2 is SVGAGI. CDR3: CASSYLGSDVGNEQFF. CDR3 nucleotide sequence: TGTGCCAGCAGTTACCTAGGTAGCGATGTAGGTAATGAGCAGTTCTTC.